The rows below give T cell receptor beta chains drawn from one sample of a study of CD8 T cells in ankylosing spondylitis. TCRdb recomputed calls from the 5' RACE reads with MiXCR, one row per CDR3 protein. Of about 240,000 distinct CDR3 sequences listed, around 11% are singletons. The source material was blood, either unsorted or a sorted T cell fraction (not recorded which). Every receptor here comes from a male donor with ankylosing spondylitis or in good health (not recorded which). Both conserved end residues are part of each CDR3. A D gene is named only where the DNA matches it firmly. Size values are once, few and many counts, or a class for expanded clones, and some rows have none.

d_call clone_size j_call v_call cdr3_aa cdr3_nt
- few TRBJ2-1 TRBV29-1 CSVGGGGNLRYNEQFF TGCAGCGTTGGTGGAGGGGGCAATTTGCGATACAATGAGCAGTTCTTC
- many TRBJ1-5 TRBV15 CATSRGGEPQHF TGTGCCACCAGCAGAGGGGGAGAGCCCCAGCATTTT
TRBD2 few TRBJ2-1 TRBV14 CASSQHPGLAGYNEQFF TGTGCCAGCAGCCAACATCCGGGACTAGCGGGCTACAATGAGCAGTTCTTC
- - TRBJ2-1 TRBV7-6 CASGTNEQFF TGTGCCAGCGGTACTAATGAGCAGTTCTTC
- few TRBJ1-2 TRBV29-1 CSVELRLGGYTF TGCAGCGTTGAATTGAGGTTAGGTGGCTACACCTTC
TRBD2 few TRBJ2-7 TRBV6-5 CASSSSGVYEQYF TGTGCCAGCAGTTCTAGCGGGGTCTACGAGCAGTACTTC
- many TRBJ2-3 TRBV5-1 CASSLDAVGDTQYF TGCGCCAGCAGCTTAGACGCCGTGGGAGATACGCAGTATTTT
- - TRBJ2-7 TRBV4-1 CASSQVNEGYEQYF TGCGCCAGCAGCCAAGTAAACGAGGGCTACGAGCAGTACTTC
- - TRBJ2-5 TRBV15 CATSITTGQETQYF TGTGCCACCAGCATCACCACCGGACAAGAGACCCAGTACTTC
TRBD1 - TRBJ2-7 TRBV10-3 CAISERGQEKGYF TGTGCCATCAGTGAGAGGGGGCAGGAAAAGGGGTACTTC
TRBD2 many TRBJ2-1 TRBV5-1 CASSSTSGSQNEQFF TGCGCCAGCAGCTCAACTAGCGGGAGTCAGAATGAGCAGTTCTTC
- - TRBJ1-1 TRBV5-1 CASSLASGIINTEAFF TGCGCCAGCAGCTTGGCCAGTGGGATTATAAACACTGAAGCTTTCTTT
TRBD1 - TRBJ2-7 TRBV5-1 CASSLAGQGTQQYF TGCGCCAGCAGCTTGGCAGGACAGGGGACTCAGCAGTACTTC
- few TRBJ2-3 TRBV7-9 CASSTPQRDTQYF TGTGCCAGCAGCACCCCGCAAAGGGATACGCAGTATTTT
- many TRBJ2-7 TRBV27 CASSLRGSYEQYF TGTGCCAGCAGTTTAAGAGGCTCCTACGAGCAGTACTTC
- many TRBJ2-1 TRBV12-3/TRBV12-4 CASSISFQGEQFF TGTGCCAGCAGTATTTCATTCCAGGGTGAGCAGTTCTTC
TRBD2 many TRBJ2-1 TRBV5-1 CASSYRLSGGAAEQFF TGCGCCAGCAGCTACCGGCTTAGCGGGGGGGCGGCTGAGCAGTTCTTC
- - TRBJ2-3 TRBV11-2 CASSFLRGSTYTQYF TGTGCCAGCAGCTTCCTGCGGGGCAGCACGTATACGCAGTATTTT
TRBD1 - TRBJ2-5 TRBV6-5 CASSNRGLKETQYF TGTGCCAGCAGCAACAGGGGGCTGAAAGAGACCCAGTACTTC
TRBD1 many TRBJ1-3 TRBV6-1 CASRRDRVSSGNTIYF TGTGCCAGCAGGAGGGACAGGGTGTCCTCTGGAAACACCATATATTTT
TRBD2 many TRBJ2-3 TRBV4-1 CASIGGGDTDTQYF TGCGCCAGCATAGGCGGGGGGGATACAGATACGCAGTATTTT
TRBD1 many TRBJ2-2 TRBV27 CASSPGQGIAGELFF TGTGCCAGCAGTCCCGGACAGGGAATAGCCGGGGAGCTGTTTTTT
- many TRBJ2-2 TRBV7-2 CASSFQRFLTGELFF TGTGCCAGCAGTTTCCAGCGGTTCCTCACCGGGGAGCTGTTTTTT
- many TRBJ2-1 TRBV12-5 CASAPGRSGSNEQFF TGTGCTAGTGCCCCGGGGCGTAGCGGAAGCAATGAGCAGTTCTTC
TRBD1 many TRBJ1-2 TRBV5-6 CASSIGQVARGYTF TGTGCCAGCAGCATAGGACAGGTTGCCAGGGGCTACACCTTC
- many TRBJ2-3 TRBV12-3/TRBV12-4 CASTPQTHTQYF TGTGCCAGCACCCCCCAGACTCATACGCAGTATTTT
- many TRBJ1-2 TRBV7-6 CASSALRGPLGYGYTF TGTGCCAGCAGCGCTCTCCGTGGGCCGCTAGGCTATGGCTACACCTTC
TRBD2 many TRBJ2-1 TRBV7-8 CASSLDPGLAFNEQFF TGTGCCAGCAGCTTGGACCCGGGACTAGCGTTCAATGAGCAGTTCTTC
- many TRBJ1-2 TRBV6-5 CATSGGRRGYTF TGTGCCACCTCGGGGGGCAGAAGAGGCTACACCTTC
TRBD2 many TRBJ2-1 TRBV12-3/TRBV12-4 CASKRDYAGDEQFF TGTGCCAGCAAACGGGACTATGCCGGCGATGAGCAGTTCTTC
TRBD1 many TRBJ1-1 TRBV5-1 CASSRQGNTEAFF TGTGCCAGCAGTCGACAGGGGAACACTGAAGCTTTCTTT
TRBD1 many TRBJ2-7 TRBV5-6 CASSLGQGPYEQYF TGTGCCAGCAGCTTGGGACAGGGCCCCTACGAGCAGTACTTC
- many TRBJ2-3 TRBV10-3 CAISESGAGHTDTQYF TGTGCCATCAGTGAGTCGGGGGCAGGGCACACAGATACGCAGTATTTT
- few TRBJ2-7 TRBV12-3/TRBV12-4 CASSSPGDQQYF TGTGCCAGCAGCTCCCCAGGGGACCAACAGTACTTC
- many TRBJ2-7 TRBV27 CASSFNAGYEQYF TGTGCCAGCAGTTTTAACGCCGGCTACGAGCAGTACTTC
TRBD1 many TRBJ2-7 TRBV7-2 CASRGQGSYEQYF TGTGCCAGCAGAGGACAGGGGTCCTACGAGCAGTACTTC
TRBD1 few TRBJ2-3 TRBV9 CASSVALAGTGTDTQYF TGTGCCAGCAGCGTAGCTTTAGCCGGGACAGGGACAGATACGCAGTATTTT
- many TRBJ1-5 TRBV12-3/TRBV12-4 CASTGGGPYSNQPQHF TGTGCCAGCACGGGGGGGGGACCTTATAGCAATCAGCCCCAGCATTTT
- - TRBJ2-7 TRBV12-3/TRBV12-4 CASSPRTAAYEQYF TGTGCCAGCAGCCCTCGGACGGCCGCCTACGAGCAGTACTTC
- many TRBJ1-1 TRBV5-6 CASSFPWTVGDTEAFF TGTGCCAGCAGCTTTCCTTGGACAGTTGGGGACACTGAAGCTTTCTTT
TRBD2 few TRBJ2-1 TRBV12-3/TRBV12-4 CASSTSATYNEQFF TGTGCCAGCAGTACTAGCGCGACCTACAATGAGCAGTTCTTC
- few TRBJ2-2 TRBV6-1 CASSGGTNTGELFF TGTGCCAGCAGTGGGGGGACTAACACCGGGGAGCTGTTTTTT
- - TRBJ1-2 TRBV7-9 CASSLELHEGYTF TGTGCCAGCAGCTTAGAACTCCATGAGGGCTACACCTTC
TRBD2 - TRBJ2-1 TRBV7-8 CASSLVLAGEEEQFF TGTGCCAGCAGCTTAGTTCTAGCGGGGGAGGAAGAGCAGTTCTTC
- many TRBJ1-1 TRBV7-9 CASSPLETEAFF TGTGCCAGCAGCCCTCTTGAAACTGAAGCTTTCTTT
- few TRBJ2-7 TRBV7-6 CASSDRGSGSFGHEQYF TGTGCCAGCTCCGACCGGGGTAGCGGATCTTTTGGGCACGAGCAGTACTTC
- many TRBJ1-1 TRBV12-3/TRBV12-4 CASMGGPEAFF TGTGCCAGCATGGGTGGCCCTGAAGCTTTCTTT
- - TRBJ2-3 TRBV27 CASSLSGPAGISTDTQYF TGTGCCAGCAGTTTATCCGGGCCAGCTGGCATCAGCACAGATACGCAGTATTTT
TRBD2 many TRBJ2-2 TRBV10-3 CAISPLAGVGGELFF TGTGCCATCAGTCCACTAGCGGGAGTGGGCGGGGAGCTGTTTTTT
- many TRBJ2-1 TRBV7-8 CASSLGSTGGGDEQFF TGTGCCAGCAGCTTAGGGTCGACAGGCGGTGGCGATGAGCAGTTCTTC